A selection of T cell receptor beta chains follows, all from one sample in a study of PD-1 blockade in classical Hodgkin lymphoma. Clones were sequenced by immunoSEQ multiplex PCR, and TCRdb holds only the in-frame ones, with some missing. This table holds roughly 70,000 clones, more than 85% found once. The sample consisted of peripheral blood mononuclear cells (PBMCs). Every receptor here comes from a human donor with classical Hodgkin lymphoma. CDR3s include the opening cysteine and the closing phenylalanine or tryptophan. The D gene is left open where the match is weak. The size of a clone is reported for some rows only, either as once, few or many, or as a class for expanded clones.

TRBJ2-3 NA TRBV5-4 NA TGTGCCAGCAGCTACAGGTCACCTAGCACAGATACGCAGTATTTT CASSYRSPSTDTQYF
TRBJ1-2 NA TRBV5-1 TRBD1 TGCGCCAGCAGCTTGGGGGGACGGACAGGGTTAGGAGGCTACACCTTC CASSLGGRTGLGGYTF
TRBJ1-5 NA TRBV7-9 NA TGTGCCAGCAGCCTTACGGAGACCGGGAGACAGCCCCAGCATTTT CASSLTETGRQPQHF
TRBJ2-7 NA TRBV29-1 TRBD1 TGCAGCACCTTCCGGGACAGAGTCCACGAGCAGTACTTC CSTFRDRVHEQYF
TRBJ1-1 NA TRBV7-2 NA TGTGCCAGCAGCTTCTCCGTGGGAGGGGGGAACACTGAAGCTTTCTTT CASSFSVGGGNTEAFF
TRBJ2-4 NA TRBV28 NA TGTGCCAGCAGTTCCCTGGAAGGAGGTTCCAAAAACATTCAGTACTTC CASSSLEGGSKNIQYF
TRBJ1-1 NA TRBV11-3 NA TGTGCCAGCAGCTCCCCCGAAACTGGGACTGAAGCTTTCTTT CASSSPETGTEAFF
TRBJ1-4 NA TRBV28 NA TGTGCCAGCAAATCAGAAGGGCCGAAAAAACTGTTTTTT CASKSEGPKKLFF
TRBJ1-2 NA TRBV7-2 NA TGTGCCAGCACGTCGACAGTCGGGCGAGGGTACACCTTC CASTSTVGRGYTF
TRBJ2-1 NA TRBV29-1 TRBD1 TGCAGCGTCGGAAGGGGGCAAAATGAGCAGTTCTTC CSVGRGQNEQFF
TRBJ2-5 once TRBV6-5 NA TGTGCCAGCAGTTACGGAGGTGGTTTCTCGGGGGAGACCCAGTACTTC CASSYGGGFSGETQYF
TRBJ1-1 few TRBV7-6 NA TGTGCCAGCAGCTTAGACGGATACACTGAAGCTTTCTTT CASSLDGYTEAFF
TRBJ1-1 NA TRBV6-5 NA TGTGCCAGCAGTTACGCTGGCTTAGAAGCTTTCTTT CASSYAGLEAFF
TRBJ1-1 NA TRBV27 NA TGTGCCAGCAGTCTCAGGGACGACACTGAAGCTTTCTTT CASSLRDDTEAFF
TRBJ1-2 NA TRBV4-1 NA TGCGCCAGCAGCCAAGTAGTGTCGGAATCTAACTATGGCTACACCTTC CASSQVVSESNYGYTF
TRBJ2-3 medium-sized TRBV6-5 NA TGTGCCAGCAGTTACTCGGTCAGGGGTAGTCGAGATACGCAGTATTTT CASSYSVRGSRDTQYF
TRBJ1-5 NA TRBV28 NA TGTGCCAGCAGTTTGTCAACAGTTAGCAATCAGCCCCAGCATTTT CASSLSTVSNQPQHF
TRBJ2-1 NA TRBV7-9 TRBD2 TGTGCCAGCAGCCTTAGCGGGAGGGCCGGGTACAATGAGCAGTTCTTC CASSLSGRAGYNEQFF
TRBJ1-5 NA TRBV28 NA TGTGCCAGCAGCGGGAAACGGGGCCAGAATCAGCCCCAGCATTTT CASSGKRGQNQPQHF
TRBJ2-3 NA TRBV11-2 NA TGTGCCAGCAGCTTAATGGGCTATAGCACAGATACGCAGTATTTT CASSLMGYSTDTQYF
TRBJ2-5 NA TRBV29-1 NA TGCAGTCAACAGAGACTTGGGACCCAGTACTTC CSQQRLGTQYF
TRBJ2-1 NA TRBV6-5 TRBD2 TGTGCCAGCAGTTACTCGGCTAGCGGATATTACAATGAGCAGTTCTTC CASSYSASGYYNEQFF
TRBJ1-2 NA TRBV7-2 TRBD1 TGTGCCAGCAGCTTAGGTGGACAGGGGGCGTTTGGCTACACCTTC CASSLGGQGAFGYTF
TRBJ2-7 NA TRBV10-3 NA TGTGCCATCAGCCGGGACGTCTACGAGCAGTACTTC CAISRDVYEQYF
TRBJ2-2 NA TRBV5-1 NA TGCGCCAGCAGCATAGAGGGGTGGGCCACCGGGGAGCTGTTTTTT CASSIEGWATGELFF
TRBJ2-2 NA TRBV7-3 TRBD1 TGTGCCAGCAGCTCACAGGGACAGGGTGGTTCCGGGGAGCTGTTTTTT CASSSQGQGGSGELFF
TRBJ1-2 NA TRBV6-1 NA TGTGCCAGCAGTGAGGCCAGCAGAAACTATGGCTACACCTTC CASSEASRNYGYTF
TRBJ2-7 NA TRBV6-5 TRBD1 TGTGCCAGCAACAGGGGGACAGGGGTCTACGAGCAGTACTTC CASNRGTGVYEQYF
TRBJ2-7 NA TRBV2 TRBD1 TGTGCCAGCAGTGCGGGACAGGGGGCCTACGAGCAGTACTTC CASSAGQGAYEQYF
TRBJ2-7 NA TRBV6-5 NA TGTGCCAGCAGTCGGACAGTGAGAACCTACGAGCAGTACTTC CASSRTVRTYEQYF
TRBJ1-1 NA TRBV6-1 NA TGTGCCAGCAGTGTACGGGTAGACACTGAAGCTTTCTTT CASSVRVDTEAFF